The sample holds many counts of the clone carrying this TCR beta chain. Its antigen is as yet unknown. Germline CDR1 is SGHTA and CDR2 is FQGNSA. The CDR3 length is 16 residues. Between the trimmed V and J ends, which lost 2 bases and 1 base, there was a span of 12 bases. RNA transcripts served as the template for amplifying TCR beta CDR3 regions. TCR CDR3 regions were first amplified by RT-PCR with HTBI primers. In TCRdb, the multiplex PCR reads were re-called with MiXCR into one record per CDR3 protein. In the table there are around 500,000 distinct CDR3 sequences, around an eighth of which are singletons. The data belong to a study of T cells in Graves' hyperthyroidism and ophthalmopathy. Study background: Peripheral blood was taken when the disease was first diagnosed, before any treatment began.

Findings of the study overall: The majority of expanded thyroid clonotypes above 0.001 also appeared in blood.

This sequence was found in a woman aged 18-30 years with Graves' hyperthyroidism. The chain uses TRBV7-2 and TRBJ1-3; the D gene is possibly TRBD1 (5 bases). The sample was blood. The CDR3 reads CASSLQEGRSGNTIYF. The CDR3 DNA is TGTGCCAGCAGCTTACAAGAGGGGAGGTCTGGAAACACCATATATTTT.